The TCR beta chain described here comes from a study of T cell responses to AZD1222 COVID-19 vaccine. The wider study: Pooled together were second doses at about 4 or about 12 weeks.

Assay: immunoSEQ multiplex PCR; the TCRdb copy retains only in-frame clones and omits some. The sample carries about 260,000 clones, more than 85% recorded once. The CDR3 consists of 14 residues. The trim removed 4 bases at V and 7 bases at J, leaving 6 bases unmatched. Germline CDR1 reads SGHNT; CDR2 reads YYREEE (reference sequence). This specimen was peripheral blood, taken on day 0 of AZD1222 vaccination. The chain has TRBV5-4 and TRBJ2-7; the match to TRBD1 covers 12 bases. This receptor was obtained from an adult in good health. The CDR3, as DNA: TGTGCCAGCAGCCGGGGACAGGGGGCAGGGGAGCAGTACTTC. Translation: CASSRGQGAGEQYF.